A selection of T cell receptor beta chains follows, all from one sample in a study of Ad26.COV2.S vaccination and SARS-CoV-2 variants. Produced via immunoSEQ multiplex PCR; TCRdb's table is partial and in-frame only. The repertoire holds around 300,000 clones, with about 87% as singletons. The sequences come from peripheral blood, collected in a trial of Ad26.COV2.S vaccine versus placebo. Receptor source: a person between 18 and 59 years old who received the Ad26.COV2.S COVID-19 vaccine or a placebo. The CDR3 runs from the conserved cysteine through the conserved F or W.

cdr3_aa: CASSEGRLVYGYTF
v_call: TRBV9
j_call: TRBJ1-2

cdr3_aa: CASSPGAPGLEAFF
v_call: TRBV9
j_call: TRBJ1-1

cdr3_aa: CASSFQVSYEQYF
v_call: TRBV12-3/TRBV12-4
j_call: TRBJ2-7

cdr3_aa: CASSYGGGNEKLFF
v_call: TRBV6-5
j_call: TRBJ1-4

cdr3_aa: CASSYPRGSSYEQFF
v_call: TRBV6-5
j_call: TRBJ2-1

cdr3_aa: CAWRRKPTQGNQPQHF
v_call: TRBV30
j_call: TRBJ1-5

cdr3_aa: CASSIGQGGNYGYTF
v_call: TRBV6-4
j_call: TRBJ1-2

cdr3_aa: CASSYYGQQYEQYF
v_call: TRBV6-5
j_call: TRBJ2-7

cdr3_aa: CASIRFENTIYF
v_call: TRBV2
j_call: TRBJ1-3

cdr3_aa: CSASGRRNEQFF
v_call: TRBV20-1
j_call: TRBJ2-1

cdr3_aa: CASSVEGQRISGNTIYF
v_call: TRBV9
j_call: TRBJ1-3

cdr3_aa: CAISEFLMGQGARTSGRVGDTQYF
v_call: TRBV10-3
j_call: TRBJ2-3

cdr3_aa: CASSYGPGTSGNTIYF
v_call: TRBV6-5
j_call: TRBJ1-3

cdr3_aa: CASSQGQGVETQYF
v_call: TRBV4-3
j_call: TRBJ2-5

cdr3_aa: CASLESGNSPLHF
v_call: TRBV6-5
j_call: TRBJ1-6

cdr3_aa: CASSSVRATGAFF
v_call: TRBV7-3
j_call: TRBJ1-1

cdr3_aa: CASSLRPNTEAFF
v_call: TRBV27
j_call: TRBJ1-1

cdr3_aa: CAISETTSTGTQYF
v_call: TRBV10-3
j_call: TRBJ2-5

cdr3_aa: CASSLRGLSPGELFF
v_call: TRBV5-1
j_call: TRBJ2-2

cdr3_aa: CASSPISAGRSYNEQFF
v_call: TRBV6-6
j_call: TRBJ2-1

cdr3_aa: CASSQDWHSRTIYF
v_call: TRBV4-2
j_call: TRBJ1-3

cdr3_aa: CASSSTGTVNTEAFF
v_call: TRBV9
j_call: TRBJ1-1

cdr3_aa: CAWKYRAPSGNSPLHF
v_call: TRBV30
j_call: TRBJ1-6

cdr3_aa: CASGFGGEETQYF
v_call: TRBV12-5
j_call: TRBJ2-5

cdr3_aa: CASSQGKLPPQHF
v_call: TRBV4-1
j_call: TRBJ1-5

cdr3_aa: CASSAAQNTEAFF
v_call: TRBV6-5
j_call: TRBJ1-1

cdr3_aa: CASSLTGANVLTF
v_call: TRBV12-3/TRBV12-4
j_call: TRBJ2-6

cdr3_aa: CASSLGDEKLFF
v_call: TRBV11-1
j_call: TRBJ1-4

cdr3_aa: CASSLRHGQGPEKLFF
v_call: TRBV7-8
j_call: TRBJ1-4

cdr3_aa: CASGPGGQETQYF
v_call: TRBV7-3
j_call: TRBJ2-5

cdr3_aa: CASSVAGNRVETQYF
v_call: TRBV9
j_call: TRBJ2-5

cdr3_aa: CASSWGGGPTEAFF
v_call: TRBV27
j_call: TRBJ1-1

cdr3_aa: CASSQSGEGYLFF
v_call: TRBV12-3/TRBV12-4
j_call: TRBJ1-4

cdr3_aa: CASSLDGGWDEAFF
v_call: TRBV5-1
j_call: TRBJ1-1

cdr3_aa: CAAPRQGNSPLHF
v_call: TRBV30
j_call: TRBJ1-6

cdr3_aa: CASSLALGEYLYEQYF
v_call: TRBV7-8
j_call: TRBJ2-7

cdr3_aa: CASSRLTGTNNSPLHF
v_call: TRBV3-1/TRBV3-2
j_call: TRBJ1-6

cdr3_aa: CAISVRDRSYNEQFF
v_call: TRBV10-3
j_call: TRBJ2-1

cdr3_aa: CASSWDSSYNSPLHF
v_call: TRBV28
j_call: TRBJ1-6

cdr3_aa: CASSQTGQGEKLFF
v_call: TRBV4-1
j_call: TRBJ1-4

cdr3_aa: CASSSSGRVGTDTQYF
v_call: TRBV7-9
j_call: TRBJ2-3

cdr3_aa: CASTLGTGAVHQPQHF
v_call: TRBV19
j_call: TRBJ1-5

cdr3_aa: CASSKGLAYNEQFF
v_call: TRBV6-5
j_call: TRBJ2-1

cdr3_aa: CASKIEVGGTEAFF
v_call: TRBV28
j_call: TRBJ1-1

cdr3_aa: CASGGDREAKNIQYF
v_call: TRBV2
j_call: TRBJ2-4

cdr3_aa: CASSGRDSLSPQHF
v_call: TRBV19
j_call: TRBJ1-5

cdr3_aa: CASSRTGNGNTIYF
v_call: TRBV19
j_call: TRBJ1-3

cdr3_aa: CASSQDLGPDTEAFF
v_call: TRBV14
j_call: TRBJ1-1

cdr3_aa: CASSLVISGGEAFF
v_call: TRBV7-2
j_call: TRBJ1-1

cdr3_aa: CASSPAGLTQYF
v_call: TRBV3-1/TRBV3-2
j_call: TRBJ2-5

cdr3_aa: CASSFTFDLGGAGNQPQHF
v_call: TRBV28
j_call: TRBJ1-5

cdr3_aa: CASSGGISGANVLTF
v_call: TRBV5-4
j_call: TRBJ2-6

cdr3_aa: CASSLGPGAKNIQYF
v_call: TRBV7-2
j_call: TRBJ2-4

cdr3_aa: CASSPKGEGDGQPQHF
v_call: TRBV5-8
j_call: TRBJ1-5